This TCR beta chain was profiled in a study of OX40 agonist ivuxolimab in advanced cancers. The study, taken as a whole, reports: In general, CD8+ T cells held more expanded clones than CD4+ did, on average.

As to this clone: What it recognizes is unknown.

Produced via immunoSEQ multiplex PCR; TCRdb's table is partial and in-frame only. The data hold approximately 82,000 clones, with more than 80% observed a single time. Per the germline V gene, CDR1 is SGDLS and CDR2 is YYNGEE. The CDR3 totals 14 residues. V was shortened by 4 bases and J by 3 bases, with 14 bases between the two germline ends. The chain links TRBV9 to TRBJ2-7; D call uncertain. Sequenced material: CD4+ or CD8+ T cells sorted from blood, taken in a trial of the OX40 agonist ivuxolimab. The source is an adult with an advanced solid tumor such as melanoma, head and neck, liver or kidney cancer. CDR3: CASSPPGNLYEQYF. The CDR3 region has the DNA TGTGCCAGCAGCCCCCCAGGCAATCTCTACGAGCAGTACTTC.